This entry lists 32 T cell receptor beta chains sequenced from one sample in a study of type 1 regulatory T cells. These receptors are not linked to any known antigen. A single record per CDR3 protein comes from TCRdb applying MiXCR to the reads. The table has about 60,000 distinct CDR3 sequences, 55% to 65% seen once. The sequencing sample was made of cultured non-Tr1 T cells, either the whole culture or a sorted T cell fraction (not recorded which). Receptors were obtained from a human donor in good health.

Concerning this clonotype: The junction does not match germline at one end; this may be a read error. The chain joins TRBV20-1 to TRBJ2-5, with TRBD2 matching over 14 bases. The germline gives CDR1 DFQATT, CDR2 SNEGSKA (reference sequence). This CDR3 contains 19 residues. The CDR3 region is CSARGSGLAGAKPGETQYF. The CDR3 bases are TGCAGTGCCAGAGGGTCGGGACTAGCGGGAGCTAAGCCGGGGGAGACCCAGTACTTC.

V and J are TRBV27 and TRBJ2-3, with 9 nucleotides matching TRBD2. Germline CDR1 MNHEY, CDR2 SMNVEV (reference sequence). Germline trimming cut 2 bases from V and 4 bases from J; bases unmatched to any gene: 4. The CDR3 extends over 15 amino acids. CDR3 amino acids: CASSLGGRGADTQYF. CDR3 nucleotide sequence: TGTGCCAGCAGTTTAGGCGGGAGGGGCGCAGATACGCAGTATTTT.

The V and J genes are TRBV7-3 and TRBJ2-1; unclear D gene. V lost 2 bases to trimming and J lost 7 bases, with 9 bases between them. CDR3 length: 13 residues. Germline V gene sequence: CDR1 SGHTA, CDR2 FQGTGA. The DNA of the CDR3 is TGTGCCAGCAGCTTAGTCCTTGAAAATGAGCAGTTCTTC. It encodes CASSLVLENEQFF. The variable domain in full, with the rest retrieved from reference TRBV7-3 and TRBJ2-1, is GAGVSQTPSNKVTEKGKYVELRCDPISGHTALYWYRQSLGQGPEFLIYFQGTGAADDSGLPNDRFFAVRPEGSVSTLKIQRTERGDSAVYLCASSLVLENEQFFGPGTRLTVL.

The chain's CDR3 is CSARDGREGLPLGTGELFF. The CDR3 DNA reads TGCAGTGCTAGAGATGGGCGGGAGGGACTCCCCTTGGGCACCGGGGAGCTGTTTTTT. The chain combines TRBV20-1 with TRBJ2-2; TRBD2 matches 9 bases. The CDR3 loop spans 19 amino acids. Germline-derived CDR1 and CDR2 are DFQATT and SNEGSKA (reference sequence). Trimming cost V 0 bases and J 4 bases; bases outside gene matches: 15.

Comment on this clonotype: A read error may produce the germline difference seen at one junction end. The rearrangement uses TRBV19 and TRBJ2-2; no clear D gene. Germline CDR1 reads LNHDA; CDR2 reads SQIVND (reference sequence). CDR3 length equals 14 residues. Here the CDR3 reads CASSMGRNAGELFF. CDR3 in DNA: TGTGCCAGTAGTATGGGCAGGAACGCCGGGGAGCTGTTTTTT.

The chain links TRBV5-1 to TRBJ2-1, with 8 bases that match TRBD2. Trimming took 3 bases from V and 7 from J; bases not matched to a gene: 15. The CDR3 totals 17 residues. Per the germline V gene, CDR1 is SGHRS and CDR2 is YFSETQ. The CDR3: CASSWPPSGPRINEQFF. As DNA, the CDR3 is TGCGCCAGCAGCTGGCCCCCTAGCGGGCCTAGGATAAATGAGCAGTTCTTC. Together with reference TRBV5-1 and TRBJ2-1, the CDR3 gives the full variable domain: KAGVTQTPRYLIKTRGQQVTLSCSPISGHRSVSWYQQTPGQGLQFLFEYFSETQRNKGNFPGRFSGRQFSNSRSEMNVSTLELGDSALYLCASSWPPSGPRINEQFFGPGTRLTVL.

This clonotype was recorded a few times. The chain combines TRBV20-1 with TRBJ2-7; D not resolved. The CDR3 has 12 residues. CDR1 and CDR2 (germline): DFQATT, SNEGSKA (reference sequence). Trimming pared 3 bases from V and 3 bases from J, leaving 9 bases between. CDR3 in DNA: TGCAGTGCTAGTGGTGGGTTCTACGAGCAGTACTTC. Amino acid sequence: CSASGGFYEQYF.

The chain is built from TRBV29-1 and TRBJ2-7, with D tentatively TRBD1 (5 bases). This CDR3 comprises 12 residues. Trimming removed 3 bases from V and 4 bases from J, with 10 bases in between. The germline V gene encodes CDR1 SQVTM and CDR2 ANQGSEA. Here the CDR3 DNA reads TGCAGCGTTGAGACAGTCCCATACGAGCAGTACTTC. It is translated as CSVETVPYEQYF.

This clonotype was counted once. The chain recombines TRBV18 with TRBJ1-1; no definite D call. Germline CDR1 KGHSH, CDR2 LQKENI. This CDR3 has 17 amino acids. Trimming stripped 2 bases from V and 4 bases from J, with 20 bases between. In DNA, the CDR3 is TGTGCCAGCTCACCAAATTTAAGCATCCCTAGAGGCACTGAAGCTTTCTTT. Its protein product is CASSPNLSIPRGTEAFF.

The genes are TRBV10-3 and TRBJ1-6; D gene ambiguous. V was clipped by 2 bases and J by 5 bases, with 7 bases between them. This CDR3 is built from 14 residues. Per germline, CDR1 ENHRY and CDR2 SYGVKD. CDR3 coding DNA: TGTGCCATCAGTGAGGCGGTGGATAATTCACCCCTCCACTTT. Translation gives CAISEAVDNSPLHF.

The chain is built from TRBV20-1 and TRBJ2-7; D possibly corresponds to TRBD2 (5 bases). Germline V gene data show CDR1 as DFQATT and CDR2 as SNEGSKA (reference sequence). V lost 0 bases and J lost 1, with 19 bases in between. This CDR3 is built from 17 residues. CDR3 residues: CSARDMGSSSPSYEQYF. CDR3 sequence (DNA): TGCAGTGCTAGAGACATGGGTTCTAGCTCCCCTTCCTACGAGCAGTACTTC.

V usage is TRBV6-5 and J usage is TRBJ2-7; 8 nucleotides match TRBD2. There are 14 residues in the CDR3. From germline, CDR1 is MNHEY and CDR2 SVGAGI. V shed 6 bases, J shed 5 bases, and the junction held 9 bases outside the gene matches. The CDR3 loop reads CASRKSGRMDEQYF. The CDR3 DNA reads TGTGCCAGCAGAAAAAGCGGGAGAATGGACGAGCAGTACTTC.

J is TRBJ1-5 and V is TRBV7-2, with D uncertain. The CDR3 runs to 15 residues. In germline, CDR1 is SGHTA, CDR2 FQGNSA. The germline V and J ends were trimmed by 5 bases and 4 bases, with 15 bases remaining between them. The CDR3 sequence is CASSPPGNRNQPQHF. The CDR3 DNA is TGTGCCAGCAGCCCCCCCGGTAACAGAAATCAGCCCCAGCATTTT.

The chain employs TRBV7-3 and TRBJ2-7; 7 bases fit TRBD1. Germline V gene sequence: CDR1 SGHTA, CDR2 FQGTGA. Trimming at V came to 5 bases and at J to 3 bases, leaving 4 bases not matched to a gene. This CDR3 spans 13 amino acids. CDR3 loop: CASSLGQNYEQYF. Here the CDR3 DNA reads TGTGCCAGCAGCCTGGGACAGAACTACGAGCAGTACTTC. The entire variable domain, with the rest obtained from reference TRBV7-3 and TRBJ2-7, is as follows: GAGVSQTPSNKVTEKGKYVELRCDPISGHTALYWYRQSLGQGPEFLIYFQGTGAADDSGLPNDRFFAVRPEGSVSTLKIQRTERGDSAVYLCASSLGQNYEQYFGPGTRLTVT.

The V and J genes are TRBV4-1 and TRBJ2-7; 7 bases fit TRBD2. Looked up from germline, CDR1 is MGHRA and CDR2 is YSYEKL. The CDR3 is made up of 16 amino acids. Trimming removed 0 bases from V and 4 bases from J; junction bases left unmatched: 9. CDR3 region: CASSQERSGMGYEQYF. In DNA, the CDR3 is TGCGCCAGCAGCCAAGAGCGGAGCGGGATGGGGTACGAGCAGTACTTC.

The genes are TRBV27 and TRBJ2-2, with 7 bases aligning to TRBD1. With 5 bases clipped from V and 3 bases from J, the junction kept 3 bases outside the gene matches. Germline V gene sequence: CDR1 MNHEY, CDR2 SMNVEV (reference sequence). This CDR3 comprises 14 residues. CDR3 coding DNA: TGTGCCAGCAGTCCGACAGGGTACACCGGGGAGCTGTTTTTT. It codes for CASSPTGYTGELFF.

The chain combines TRBV11-1 with TRBJ2-5, with D uncertain. This CDR3 is built from 13 residues. The V and J ends lost 3 bases and 2 bases respectively, with 7 bases between them. The germline gives CDR1 SGHAT, CDR2 FQDESV (reference sequence). The CDR3 reads CASSFKAQETQYF. CDR3 DNA sequence: TGTGCCAGCAGCTTCAAGGCTCAAGAGACCCAGTACTTC.

This chain connects TRBV29-1 to TRBJ1-1; maybe TRBD1 (5 bases). Between the trimmed V and J ends, which lost 5 bases and 3 bases, there was a span of 13 bases. Germline CDR1 and CDR2: SQVTM and ANQGSEA. This CDR3 region has 13 residues. The CDR3 DNA follows: TGCAGCGTTCGGGGGGGGAGGGACACTGAAGCTTTCTTT. Translation gives CSVRGGRDTEAFF.

This chain uses TRBV7-2 with TRBJ2-1, with 7 positions matching TRBD1. Trimming removed 5 bases from V and 8 bases from J; junction bases left unmatched: 12. This CDR3 comprises 15 residues. Germline CDR1 is SGHTA and CDR2 is FQGNSA. The CDR3 DNA sequence: TGTGCCAGCAGCCCAAGCAACGACAGGGCACATGAGCAGTTCTTC. Translation: CASSPSNDRAHEQFF.

The V gene is TRBV11-2, the J gene TRBJ2-5; 7 nucleotides line up with TRBD1. The trim removed 5 bases at V and 2 bases at J, leaving 5 bases unmatched. This CDR3 comprises 14 residues. The V gene's germline CDR1 is SGHAT and CDR2 FQNNGV. The CDR3 protein is CASSPGTVQETQYF. The CDR3 DNA follows: TGTGCCAGCAGCCCTGGGACAGTTCAAGAGACCCAGTACTTC.

This clonotype was counted a few times. The chain uses TRBV27 and TRBJ2-5, with TRBD1 matching 7 bases. The CDR3 contains 14 residues. V was clipped by 1 base and J by 5 bases; unmatched bases: 4. From germline, CDR1 is MNHEY and CDR2 SMNVEV (reference sequence). The CDR3 region is CASSLWDRRETQYF. Here the CDR3 DNA reads TGTGCCAGCAGTTTATGGGACAGACGGGAGACCCAGTACTTC.

The chain employs TRBV19 and TRBJ1-5; D call uncertain. Per germline, CDR1 LNHDA and CDR2 SQIVND (reference sequence). Trimming pared 5 bases from V and 3 bases from J, leaving 17 bases between. This CDR3 is 16 amino acids long. The CDR3 sequence is CASSPIKLLINQPQHF. For the CDR3, the DNA is TGTGCCAGTAGTCCAATAAAACTACTAATCAATCAGCCCCAGCATTTT.

The genes are TRBV20-1 and TRBJ1-1; D uncertain. This CDR3 comprises 15 residues. Trimming pared 0 bases from V and 4 bases from J, leaving 15 bases between. In germline, CDR1 is DFQATT, CDR2 SNEGSKA (reference sequence). The CDR3 sequence is CSARDPVDGGTEAFF. CDR3 in DNA: TGCAGTGCTAGAGACCCCGTGGACGGTGGCACTGAAGCTTTCTTT.

V and J are TRBV7-9 and TRBJ2-7; 9 nucleotides agree with TRBD2. V lost 5 bases to trimming and J lost 4 bases; unmatched junction nucleotides: 12. In germline, CDR1 is SEHNR, CDR2 FQNEAQ (reference sequence). The CDR3 covers 16 residues. CDR3: CASSRGGGASIYEQYF. The DNA for the CDR3 is TGTGCCAGCAGCCGGGGCGGGGGGGCTTCCATATACGAGCAGTACTTC.

The chain is built from TRBV5-1 and TRBJ2-7; D is tentatively TRBD1 or TRBD2 (5 bases each). Germline V CDR1 and CDR2: SGHRS, YFSETQ. The germline V and J ends were trimmed by 0 bases and 3 bases, with 19 bases remaining between them. The CDR3 consists of 17 residues. The CDR3 sequence: CASSLAADRAGGYEQYF. The CDR3 nucleotides read TGCGCCAGCAGCTTGGCCGCTGATAGGGCTGGGGGCTACGAGCAGTACTTC.

There are a few counts of this clonotype. The chain employs TRBV6-5 and TRBJ2-5; D is unresolved. Trimming removed 7 bases at V and 0 bases at J, with 12 bases between. The CDR3 length is 14 residues. Per the germline V gene, CDR1 is MNHEY and CDR2 is SVGAGI. The CDR3, as DNA: TGTGCCAGCACACCGACCGGGCACCAAGAGACCCAGTACTTC. Translating gives CASTPTGHQETQYF.

This clonotype was counted ten times or more. The DNA of the CDR3 is TGTGCCAGCAGCGTCGACAGGGGGAGCGATACGCAGTATTTT. As protein: CASSVDRGSDTQYF. The chain joins TRBV7-8 to TRBJ2-3; TRBD1 aligns across 9 bases. After removal of 5 bases from V and 6 bases from J, the junction contained 6 bases not matched to a gene. The V gene's germline CDR1 is SGHVS and CDR2 FQNEAQ. The CDR3 is made up of 14 amino acids.

The V and J genes are TRBV11-2 and TRBJ2-7; TRBD1 might be the D (6 bases). The germline CDR1 and CDR2 sequences are SGHAT and FQNNGV. CDR3 length: 15 residues. The V end was cut by 5 bases, the J end by 6 bases, with 20 bases between. The CDR3 DNA reads TGTGCCAGCAGCACGATCGGCAGGGGAATCGGCGAGCAGTACTTC. It codes for CASSTIGRGIGEQYF. Supplemented by reference TRBV11-2 and TRBJ2-7, the full variable domain reads EAGVAQSPRYKIIEKRQSVAFWCNPISGHATLYWYQQILGQGPKLLIQFQNNGVVDDSQLPKDRFSAERLKGVDSTLKIQPAKLEDSAVYLCASSTIGRGIGEQYFGPGTRLTVT.

Only a few counts were recorded for this clonotype. The rearrangement uses TRBV12-3 or TRBV12-4 and TRBJ2-1, with 10 bases fitting TRBD2. The CDR3 sequence is 15 residues long. V lost 8 bases to trimming and J lost 9 bases; unmatched junction nucleotides: 13. CDR3 loop: CASRETSGNSGEQFF. The CDR3 DNA sequence: TGTGCCAGCCGAGAAACTAGCGGGAACTCTGGTGAGCAGTTCTTC.

The V and J genes are TRBV5-8 and TRBJ2-3, with D possibly being TRBD1 (5 bases). Germline V gene lookup returns CDR1 SGHTS and CDR2 YDEGEE. V dropped 0 bases and J dropped 0 bases, with 17 bases sitting between them. The CDR3 length is 18 residues. This CDR3 reads CASSLGATVISSTDTQYF. The CDR3 region has the DNA TGTGCCAGCAGCTTGGGTGCGACAGTCATCTCTAGCACAGATACGCAGTATTTT.

This chain links TRBV7-8 with TRBJ2-7; 7 nucleotides match TRBD2. Germline V gene sequence: CDR1 SGHVS, CDR2 FQNEAQ. The V segment lost 1 base and the J segment 2 bases; nucleotides outside the gene matches: 8. This CDR3 has 16 amino acids. In nucleotides, the CDR3 is TGTGCCAGCAGCTTAGTTAGGAGCGGGGCCCCCTACGAGCAGTACTTC. Encoded protein: CASSLVRSGAPYEQYF.

The rearrangement links TRBV19 to TRBJ2-7; D is uncertain. The V gene's germline CDR1 is LNHDA and CDR2 SQIVND (reference sequence). V lost 5 bases and J 0 bases, leaving 11 bases between the germline ends. CDR3 length equals 14 residues. The CDR3, as DNA: TGTGCCAGTAGTTTATCCCCCGTCTCCTACGAGCAGTACTTC. Its translation is CASSLSPVSYEQYF.